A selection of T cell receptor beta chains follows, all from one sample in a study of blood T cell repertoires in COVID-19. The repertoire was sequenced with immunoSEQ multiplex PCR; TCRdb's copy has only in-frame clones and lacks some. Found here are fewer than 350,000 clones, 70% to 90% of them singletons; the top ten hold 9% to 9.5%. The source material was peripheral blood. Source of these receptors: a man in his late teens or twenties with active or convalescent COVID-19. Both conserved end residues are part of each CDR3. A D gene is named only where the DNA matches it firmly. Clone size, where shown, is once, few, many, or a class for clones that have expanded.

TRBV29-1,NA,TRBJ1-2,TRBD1,CSVERGGAYYGYTF,TGCAGCGTTGAACGAGGGGGCGCCTACTATGGCTACACCTTC
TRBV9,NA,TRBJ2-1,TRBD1,CASRPDRNDNEQFF,TGTGCCAGCAGACCGGACAGGAATGACAATGAGCAGTTCTTC
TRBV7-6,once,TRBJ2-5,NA,CASSGDLYQETQYF,TGTGCCAGCAGCGGAGACCTGTACCAAGAGACCCAGTACTTC
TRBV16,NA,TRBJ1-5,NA,CASSPGQPQHF,TGTGCCAGCAGCCCGGGTCAGCCCCAGCATTTT
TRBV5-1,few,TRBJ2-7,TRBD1,CASSWGDRNSYEQYF,TGCGCCAGCAGCTGGGGGGACAGGAACTCCTACGAGCAGTACTTC
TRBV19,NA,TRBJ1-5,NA,CASISFRELGAGSNQPQHF,TGTGCCAGTATCTCCTTCAGGGAATTGGGGGCTGGTAGCAATCAGCCCCAGCATTTT
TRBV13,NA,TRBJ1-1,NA,CASSRKEETEAFF,TGTGCCAGCAGCCGTAAGGAGGAGACTGAAGCTTTCTTT
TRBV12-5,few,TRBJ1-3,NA,CASGLGQGSGNTIYF,TGTGCTAGTGGTTTGGGGCAGGGTTCGGGAAACACCATATATTTT
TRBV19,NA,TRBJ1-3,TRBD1,CASSIGTGSGNTIYF,TGTGCCAGTAGTATCGGGACAGGGTCTGGAAACACCATATATTTT
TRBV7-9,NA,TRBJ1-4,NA,CASSSPNRVVYEKLFF,TGTGCCAGCAGCTCCCCAAACAGGGTGGTATATGAAAAACTGTTTTTT
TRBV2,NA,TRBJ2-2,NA,CASRAPGGRGTGELFF,TGTGCCAGCAGGGCCCCTGGGGGGCGGGGGACCGGGGAGCTGTTTTTT
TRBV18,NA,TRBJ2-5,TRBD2,CASSPGTKETQYF,TGTGCCAGCTCACCTGGGACTAAAGAGACCCAGTACTTC
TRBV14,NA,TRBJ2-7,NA,CASSQGHNYEQYF,TGTGCCAGCAGCCAAGGACACAACTACGAGCAGTACTTC
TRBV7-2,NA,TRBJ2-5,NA,CASSLNPAATGETQYF,TGTGCCAGCAGCTTAAACCCCGCGGCTACGGGGGAGACCCAGTACTTC
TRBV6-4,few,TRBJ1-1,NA,CASSGPGTEAFF,TGTGCCAGCAGTGGGCCGGGGACTGAAGCTTTCTTT
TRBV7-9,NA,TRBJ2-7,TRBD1,CASSHDREDYEQYF,TGTGCCAGCAGCCATGACAGGGAAGACTACGAGCAGTACTTC
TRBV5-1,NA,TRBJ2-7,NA,CASSPSWQSYEQYF,TGCGCCAGCAGCCCCTCTTGGCAGTCCTACGAGCAGTACTTC
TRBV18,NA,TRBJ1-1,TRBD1,CASSPTRDSQSPQAFF,TGTGCCAGCTCACCTACCAGGGACAGCCAGTCCCCCCAAGCTTTCTTT
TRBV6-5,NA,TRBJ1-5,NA,CAGGSGWKPQHF,TGTGCCGGGGGGTCGGGGTGGAAGCCCCAGCATTTT
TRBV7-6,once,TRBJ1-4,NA,CASSTSAGSTEKLFF,TGTGCCAGCAGCACCTCGGCGGGGTCTACCGAAAAACTGTTTTTT
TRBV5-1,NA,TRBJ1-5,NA,CASSLLGVGNQPQHF,TGCGCCAGCAGCTTGCTAGGGGTGGGGAATCAGCCCCAGCATTTT
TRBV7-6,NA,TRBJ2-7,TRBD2,CASSPGLAGGVSYEQYF,TGTGCCAGCAGCCCGGGACTAGCGGGGGGGGTTTCCTACGAGCAGTACTTC
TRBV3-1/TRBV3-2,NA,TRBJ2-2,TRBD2,CASSLGPIAGANTGELFF,TGTGCCAGCAGCCTTGGGCCGATAGCGGGGGCTAACACCGGGGAGCTGTTTTTT
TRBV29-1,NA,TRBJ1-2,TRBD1,CSVDGGQGSYGYTF,TGCAGCGTTGACGGGGGACAGGGGAGCTATGGCTACACCTTC
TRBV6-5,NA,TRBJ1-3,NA,CASSAHDTIYF,TGTGCCAGCTCTGCGCACGACACCATATATTTT
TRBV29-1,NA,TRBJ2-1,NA,CSVQGGDYNEQFF,TGCAGCGTGCAAGGGGGGGACTACAATGAGCAGTTCTTC
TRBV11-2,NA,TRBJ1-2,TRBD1,CASSFTDRGYSYGYTF,TGTGCCAGCAGCTTTACAGACAGGGGATATTCCTATGGCTACACCTTC
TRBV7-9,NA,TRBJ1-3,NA,CASSLAESGNTIYF,TGTGCCAGCAGCCTGGCGGAATCTGGAAACACCATATATTTT
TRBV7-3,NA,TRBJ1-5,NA,CASSLNIWEFFGLSNQPQHF,TGTGCCAGCAGCTTAAATATCTGGGAATTCTTCGGACTAAGCAATCAGCCCCAGCATTTT
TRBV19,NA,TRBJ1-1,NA,CASSQGIAEAFF,TGTGCCAGTAGCCAGGGGATCGCTGAAGCTTTCTTT
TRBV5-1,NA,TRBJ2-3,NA,CASSFGTSTDTQYF,TGCGCCAGCAGCTTCGGGACAAGCACAGATACGCAGTATTTT
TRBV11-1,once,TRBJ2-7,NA,CASRGASSYEQYF,TGTGCCAGCAGGGGGGCCAGTTCCTACGAGCAGTACTTC
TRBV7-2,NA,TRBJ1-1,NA,CASSFYAKEAFF,TGTGCCAGCAGCTTCTACGCGAAAGAAGCTTTCTTT
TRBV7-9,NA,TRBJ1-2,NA,CASSSRQANFYGYTF,TGTGCCAGCAGCTCAAGACAGGCCAACTTCTATGGCTACACCTTC
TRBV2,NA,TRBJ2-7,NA,CASRGDPGLGYEQYF,TGTGCCAGCAGGGGGGATCCGGGACTTGGCTACGAGCAGTACTTC
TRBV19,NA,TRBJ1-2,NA,CASTITAAPYGYTF,TGTGCCAGTACCATAACAGCGGCCCCCTATGGCTACACCTTC
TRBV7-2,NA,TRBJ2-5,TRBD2,CASSREGLAGAETQYF,TGTGCCAGCAGCCGGGAGGGACTAGCGGGGGCAGAGACCCAGTACTTC
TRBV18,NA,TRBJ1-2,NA,CASSPEEYGYTF,TGTGCCAGCTCACCAGAGGAATATGGCTACACCTTC
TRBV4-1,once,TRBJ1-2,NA,CASSQDWSSEYGYTF,TGCGCCAGCAGCCAAGATTGGAGCAGCGAATATGGCTACACCTTC
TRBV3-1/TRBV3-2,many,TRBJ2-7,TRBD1,CASGNPSGQLSYEQYF,TGTGCCAGCGGAAATCCATCGGGACAGCTTTCCTACGAGCAGTACTTC